A single sample gave rise to the 15 T cell receptor beta chains below, sequenced in a study of cytotoxic CD8 clonotypes in ibrutinib-treated CLL (dated by TCRdb to the early 2020s). The library was produced with the immunoSEQ multiplex PCR assay. Imported from immuneACCESS, the table was reduced by TCRdb to in-frame sequences with V and J called. These copies leave out some clones; in studies compared against another copy, an unresolved V gene accounts for under half, and the cause of the remainder is not known. Here the sample has 150,000 or so clones; roughly 90% occur a single time. The ten largest clones take up around 3% of the sample. The time point label here, explained by the study, means: progressive disease on ibrutinib. This specimen was PBMCs, taken at disease progression, from a patient treated with ibrutinib. The receptors stem from a human donor with chronic lymphocytic leukemia.

The chain joins TRBV14 to TRBJ2-7; D unclear. Trimming cost V 1 base and J 5 bases, with 15 bases left between them. This CDR3 is 15 amino acids long. Germline V gene sequence: CDR1 SGHDN, CDR2 FVKESK. CDR3 sequence: CASSQGIRTRHEQYF. The CDR3 DNA is TGTGCCAGCAGCCAAGGTATCAGGACCCGGCACGAGCAGTACTTC.

The gene calls are TRBV6-5 and TRBJ1-4, with D uncertain. V dropped 6 bases and J dropped 0 bases, with 11 bases sitting between them. CDR1 is MNHEY, CDR2 SVGAGI, per germline. The CDR3 length is 15 residues. The chain's CDR3 is CASRRDTATNEKLFF. CDR3 in DNA: TGTGCCAGCAGGCGCGACACTGCAACTAATGAAAAACTGTTTTTT.

This clone was seen a single time. DNA of the CDR3: TGTGCCAGCAGTGACCGCGTCCGGGGGCTAAAAAACATTCAGTACTTC. As protein: CASSDRVRGLKNIQYF. The rearrangement joins TRBV6-1 to TRBJ2-4, with D perhaps matching TRBD1 or TRBD2 (6 bases each). Trimming shortened V by 3 bases and J by 4 bases, and 16 bases separated the two germline ends. The CDR3 covers 16 residues. CDR1 and CDR2 from the germline V gene are MNHNS and SASEGT.

The chain carries TRBV5-1 and TRBJ2-7; a weak D match, TRBD1 (6 bases). The CDR3 spans 17 residues. Germline CDR1 and CDR2: SGHRS and YFSETQ. Trimming removed 2 bases from V and 1 base from J, with 19 bases in between. CDR3 protein: CASSLSTGRGRSYEQYF. For the CDR3, the DNA is TGCGCCAGCAGCTTAAGTACGGGCAGGGGACGATCCTACGAGCAGTACTTC.

V usage is TRBV7-2 and J usage is TRBJ1-2; TRBD1 matches 8 bases. The germline gives CDR1 SGHTA, CDR2 FQGNSA. V dropped 2 bases and J dropped 8; count of bases not matched to a gene: 4. The CDR3 sequence is 13 residues long. The CDR3 sequence: CASSLQGAGGYTF. The DNA of the CDR3 is TGTGCCAGCAGCTTACAGGGGGCCGGGGGCTACACCTTC. Based on the CDR3 plus reference TRBV7-2 and TRBJ1-2, the full variable domain is GAGVSQSPSNKVTEKGKDVELRCDPISGHTALYWYRQSLGQGLEFLIYFQGNSAPDKSGLPSDRFSAERTGGSVSTLTIQRTQQEDSAVYLCASSLQGAGGYTFGSGTRLTVV.

The V call is TRBV25-1, the J call TRBJ2-7; D is possibly TRBD2 (6 bases). CDR3 length: 13 amino acids. Trimming left V 2 bases short and J 13 bases short, with 18 bases between. Germline assignment: CDR1 MGHDK and CDR2 SYGVNS. In DNA, the CDR3 is TGTGCCAGCAGTGAACCGCCACGGGGACTTCTTTACTTC. Protein sequence: CASSEPPRGLLYF.

The chain has TRBV5-1 and TRBJ2-1, with D possibly TRBD1 on 5 matching bases. Looked up from germline, CDR1 is SGHRS and CDR2 is YFSETQ. Between the trimmed V and J ends, which lost 4 bases and 7 bases, there was a span of 12 bases. The CDR3 has 13 amino acids. CDR3 sequence reads: CASSPQGRNEQFF. The DNA for the CDR3 is TGCGCCAGCAGCCCCCAGGGTCGGAATGAGCAGTTCTTC.

This sequence joins TRBV6-5 and TRBJ2-7; the match to TRBD1 covers 8 bases. V lost 4 bases and J lost 1; bases outside the gene matches: 9. CDR3 length: 16 amino acids. Looked up from germline, CDR1 is MNHEY and CDR2 is SVGAGI. The CDR3 DNA is TGTGCCAGCAGTTCGAAGCACAGGGGGTGGTCCTACGAGCAGTACTTC. It is translated as CASSSKHRGWSYEQYF.

This clone rates as medium-sized. The chain employs TRBV4-2 and TRBJ2-3; TRBD2 aligns across 8 bases. This CDR3 region has 14 residues. V lost 7 bases to trimming and J lost 2 bases; unmatched junction nucleotides: 5. The germline gives CDR1 LGHNA, CDR2 YNFKEQ. The CDR3 protein is CASKSGGDTDTQYF. The DNA for the CDR3 is TGTGCCAGCAAATCGGGGGGGGACACAGATACGCAGTATTTT.

This CDR3 reads CASSGSIGGAYEQYF. DNA for the CDR3: TGTGCCAGCAGCGGCAGTATTGGCGGGGCCTACGAGCAGTACTTC. This sequence joins TRBV11-3 and TRBJ2-7; a possible D gene is TRBD2 (6 bases). The CDR3 contains 15 residues. Germline V gene sequence: CDR1 SGHNT, CDR2 YENEEA. V lost 5 bases and J lost 2, with 16 bases in between.

This rearrangement joins TRBV19 to TRBJ2-3; TRBD1 is a possible D gene (6 bases). The CDR3 is 17 amino acids. Looked up from germline, CDR1 is LNHDA and CDR2 is SQIVND (reference sequence). Deletions cut 3 bases from V and 1 base from J, with 17 bases between. The CDR3 DNA reads as TGTGCCAGTAGTATCCCTCGAGGGGGAGCTGGCACAGATACGCAGTATTTT. Its protein is CASSIPRGGAGTDTQYF.

This chain links TRBV7-9 with TRBJ2-4, with 8 bases matching TRBD2. There are 19 residues in the CDR3. V trimming: 4 bases; J trimming: 8 bases; junction bases outside the gene matches: 22. The germline V gene has CDR1 SEHNR and CDR2 FQNEAQ (reference sequence). CDR3 sequence reads: CASSYLIRGSGSSGDIQYF. As DNA, the CDR3 is TGTGCCAGCAGCTATCTCATTAGGGGGAGCGGGAGCTCCGGGGACATTCAGTACTTC.

The chain combines TRBV6-4 with TRBJ2-1, with a possible D match to TRBD2 (6 bases). CDR1 is MRHNA and CDR2 is SNTAGT in the germline V gene. Deletions cut 5 bases from V and 1 base from J, with 9 bases between. This CDR3 is 14 amino acids long. The CDR3 here is CASSPGSSYNEQFF. The CDR3 DNA sequence: TGTGCCAGCAGTCCCGGGAGTTCCTACAATGAGCAGTTCTTC.

The chain recombines TRBV13 with TRBJ1-1; maybe TRBD1 (5 bases). CDR3 length: 13 residues. The V end lost 0 bases, the J end lost 5 bases, and 7 bases lay between the germline ends. Per germline, CDR1 PRHDT and CDR2 FYEKMQ (reference sequence). CDR3 in amino acids: CASSLGRGTEAFF. CDR3 bases: TGTGCCAGCAGCTTAGGACGGGGGACTGAAGCTTTCTTT.

The V gene is TRBV4-2, the J gene TRBJ2-3; TRBD1 aligns across 7 bases. Germline assignment: CDR1 LGHNA and CDR2 YNFKEQ. The V and J ends lost 4 bases and 2 bases, in that order; junction bases with no gene match: 6. The CDR3 is 15 residues long. DNA for the CDR3: TGTGCCAGCAGCCGACGGGACAGCTACACAGATACGCAGTATTTT. This encodes CASSRRDSYTDTQYF.